These 23 T cell receptor beta chains were all obtained from the same sample, sequenced in a study of cytomegalovirus exposure and HLA in healthy donors. TCRdb's copy holds only in-frame clones and misses some; the assay was immunoSEQ multiplex PCR. The sample includes around 140,000 clones, more than 75% seen only once; the top ten take roughly 9%. What was sequenced was PBMCs. The receptor set was obtained from a man aged 18 to 35 in good health and CMV-seropositive.

The V gene is TRBV6-1, the J gene TRBJ1-4, with D perhaps matching TRBD1 (6 bases). In germline, CDR1 is MNHNS, CDR2 SASEGT. V dropped 6 bases and J dropped 2 bases, with 13 bases sitting between them. This CDR3 contains 15 residues. The CDR3 loop is CASRAYRATNEKLFF. CDR3 in DNA: TGTGCCAGCAGGGCCTACAGGGCGACTAATGAAAAACTGTTTTTT.

The chain joins TRBV4-2 to TRBJ1-6; maybe TRBD1 (6 bases). Germline CDR1 LGHNA, CDR2 YNFKEQ. V was trimmed by 1 base and J by 10 bases, leaving 14 bases between them. The CDR3 has 15 residues. The CDR3 loop is CASSQGSAGDSPLHF. The CDR3 region has the DNA TGTGCCAGCAGCCAAGGGTCGGCAGGGGACTCACCCCTCCACTTT.

This rearrangement joins TRBV7-9 to TRBJ2-7; TRBD2 aligns across 12 bases. The CDR3 sequence is 15 residues long. Trimming cost V 5 bases and J 4 bases; bases outside gene matches: 6. CDR1 and CDR2 from the germline V gene are SEHNR and FQNEAQ (reference sequence). This chain's CDR3 is CASSPWTSGIYEQYF. The CDR3 nucleotides read TGTGCCAGCAGCCCCTGGACTAGCGGGATTTACGAGCAGTACTTC.

The chain carries TRBV28 and TRBJ2-2; 7 positions agree with TRBD2. The CDR3 sequence is 13 residues long. Germline V gene sequence: CDR1 MDHEN, CDR2 SYDVKM. The V and J ends lost 5 bases and 15 bases, in that order; junction bases with no gene match: 12. CDR3 residues: CASSPAGTLAVFF. DNA of the CDR3: TGTGCCAGCAGTCCAGCGGGGACCCTAGCGGTGTTTTTT.

The chain combines TRBV2 with TRBJ1-2; possible D gene TRBD1, 5 bases. The CDR3 extends over 14 amino acids. Germline V gene data show CDR1 as SNHLY and CDR2 as FYNNEI. V lost 6 bases, J lost 2 bases, and 13 bases lay in between. CDR3 loop: CASRGSDRNYGYTF. CDR3 nucleotides: TGTGCCAGCAGAGGATCCGACAGAAACTATGGCTACACCTTC.

The chain has TRBV10-3 and TRBJ2-3; a weak D match, TRBD2 (5 bases). Between the trimmed V and J ends, which lost 4 bases and 5 bases, there was a span of 10 bases. This CDR3 has 13 residues. CDR1 ENHRY and CDR2 SYGVKD come from the germline V gene. CDR3 nucleotide sequence: TGTGCCATCAGTGTGAGGGAAAAAGATACGCAGTATTTT. Translation gives CAISVREKDTQYF.

The gene calls are TRBV15 and TRBJ2-6; D remains ambiguous. The V end lost 7 bases, the J end lost 0 bases, and 13 bases lay between the germline ends. There are 16 residues in the CDR3. Germline lookup yields CDR1 LNHNV and CDR2 YYDKDF (reference sequence). The CDR3 coding sequence is TGTGCCACCATGGGCCCAGGATTCTCTGGGGCCAACGTCCTGACTTTC. It codes for CATMGPGFSGANVLTF. Using reference TRBV15 and TRBJ2-6 for the parts outside the CDR3, the full variable domain is DAMVIQNPRYQVTQFGKPVTLSCSQTLNHNVMYWYQQKSSQAPKLLFHYYDKDFNNEADTPDNFQSRRPNTSFCFLDIRSPGLGDTAMYLCATMGPGFSGANVLTFGAGSRLTVL.

The gene calls are TRBV5-1 and TRBJ2-7; 7 bases are a match to TRBD1. The CDR3 has 14 amino acids. From germline, CDR1 is SGHRS and CDR2 YFSETQ. Trimming cost V 4 bases and J 0 bases; bases outside gene matches: 4. This chain's CDR3 is CASSLTGLSYEQYF. The CDR3 nucleotides read TGCGCCAGCAGCCTGACAGGGCTCTCCTACGAGCAGTACTTC.

The gene calls are TRBV19 and TRBJ2-7; possible D gene TRBD1, 6 bases. This CDR3 is 12 amino acids long. CDR1 LNHDA and CDR2 SQIVND come from the germline V gene (reference sequence). The CDR3 loop reads CATQSRGREQYF. The CDR3 nucleotides read TGTGCGACACAAAGCAGGGGACGCGAGCAGTACTTC.

The gene calls are TRBV19 and TRBJ2-2; D ambiguous. From germline, CDR1 is LNHDA and CDR2 SQIVND (reference sequence). The CDR3 extends over 11 amino acids. The V and J ends lost 10 bases and 1 base respectively, with 4 bases between them. CDR3 protein: CATRNTGELFF. The CDR3 region has the DNA TGTGCCACCCGGAACACCGGGGAGCTGTTTTTT.

The genes are TRBV19 and TRBJ2-7; 10 nucleotides align to TRBD2. CDR1 is LNHDA and CDR2 is SQIVND in the germline V gene (reference sequence). The CDR3 spans 14 residues. The J segment lost 13 bases and the V segment lost 5 bases, leaving 14 bases of the junction unmatched. Here the CDR3 reads CASSVTGTSASQYF. The CDR3 region has the DNA TGTGCCAGTAGTGTTACCGGGACTAGCGCGAGTCAATACTTC.

The rearrangement links TRBV18 to TRBJ1-3; 9 bases fit TRBD1. V lost 3 bases to trimming and J lost 9 bases; unmatched junction nucleotides: 12. The length of the CDR3 is 16 residues. In germline, CDR1 is KGHSH, CDR2 LQKENI. In nucleotides, the CDR3 is TGTGCCAGCTCACCGGCCGGGGGACAGGGAGGGACCACCATATATTTT. Its translation is CASSPAGGQGGTTIYF. Looking up the rest from reference TRBV18 and TRBJ1-3 gives the full variable domain: NAGVMQNPRHLVRRRGQEARLRCSPMKGHSHVYWYRQLPEEGLKFMVYLQKENIIDESGMPKERFSAEFPKEGPSILRIQQVVRGDSAAYFCASSPAGGQGGTTIYFGEGSWLTVV.

This clone was detected only a few times. The chain is built from TRBV5-1 and TRBJ1-2; no firm D call. The CDR3 totals 14 residues. The germline V gene has CDR1 SGHRS and CDR2 YFSETQ. With 0 bases removed from V and 4 bases from J, the gap between germline ends came to 10 bases. CDR3 DNA: TGCGCCAGCAGCTTGGGGTCAGGTATCTATGGCTACACCTTC. Translating gives CASSLGSGIYGYTF.

V gene TRBV6-4 combines with J gene TRBJ2-1, with 8 bases matching TRBD2. V dropped 5 bases and J dropped 5; count of bases not matched to a gene: 5. The germline gives CDR1 MRHNA, CDR2 SNTAGT. The CDR3 is 14 amino acids. The CDR3 nucleotides read TGTGCCAGCAGTACGGGAGGGATAAACAATGAGCAGTTCTTC. Translated, it gives CASSTGGINNEQFF.

The V gene is TRBV9, the J gene TRBJ1-3; D is perhaps TRBD1 (6 bases). The CDR3 covers 15 residues. The V gene lost 2 bases and the J gene lost 0 bases, with 9 bases spanning the gap. The germline CDR1 and CDR2 sequences are SGDLS and YYNGEE. This chain's CDR3 is CASSVGHTSGNTIYF. The DNA for the CDR3 is TGTGCCAGCAGCGTGGGACATACCTCTGGAAACACCATATATTTT.

V and J are TRBV5-1 and TRBJ1-4; D gene unclear. Per germline, CDR1 SGHRS and CDR2 YFSETQ. This CDR3 is 14 amino acids long. Trimming took 3 bases from V and 8 from J, leaving 14 bases between them. CDR3 DNA sequence: TGCGCCAGCAGCTATCAAACCGGGAGCGAAAAACTGTTTTTT. It translates to CASSYQTGSEKLFF. Combining the CDR3 with reference TRBV5-1 and TRBJ1-4 gives the whole variable domain KAGVTQTPRYLIKTRGQQVTLSCSPISGHRSVSWYQQTPGQGLQFLFEYFSETQRNKGNFPGRFSGRQFSNSRSEMNVSTLELGDSALYLCASSYQTGSEKLFFGSGTQLSVL.

This clone was seen only a few times. The chain uses TRBV7-3 and TRBJ2-1; TRBD2 might be the D (6 bases). Germline-derived CDR1 and CDR2 are SGHTA and FQGTGA. The CDR3 has 16 amino acids. Deletions cut 5 bases from V and 0 bases from J, with 14 bases between. The DNA of the CDR3 is TGTGCCAGCAGCCTACGACTAGGGAGCTCCTACAATGAGCAGTTCTTC. It encodes CASSLRLGSSYNEQFF.

The gene calls are TRBV18 and TRBJ2-7; 7 bases agree with TRBD2. The CDR3 length is 14 residues. V shed 3 bases, J shed 0 bases, and the junction held 2 bases outside the gene matches. Germline V gives CDR1 KGHSH, CDR2 LQKENI. The CDR3 spells CASSPGGSSYEQYF. The DNA for the CDR3 is TGTGCCAGCTCACCGGGGGGGAGCTCCTACGAGCAGTACTTC.

The chain is built from TRBV6-1 and TRBJ2-5, with 13 bases that match TRBD2. CDR1 is MNHNS, CDR2 SASEGT, per germline. V shed 6 bases and J 3 bases; nucleotides not matched to a gene: 1. There are 14 residues in the CDR3. The CDR3 loop reads CASRTSGRKETQYF. CDR3 coding DNA: TGTGCCAGCAGGACTAGCGGGAGGAAAGAGACCCAGTACTTC.

V gene TRBV7-3 combines with J gene TRBJ2-1; tentatively, D is TRBD2 (5 bases). The germline V gene encodes CDR1 SGHTA and CDR2 FQGTGA. V was trimmed by 5 bases and J by 1 base, leaving 12 bases between them. CDR3 size: 15 residues. Written as DNA, the CDR3 is TGTGCCAGCAGCATCAAACGGGGATCCTACAATGAGCAGTTCTTC. Its protein is CASSIKRGSYNEQFF.

This chain links TRBV2 with TRBJ2-1; the D gene is possibly TRBD1 (6 bases). There are 14 residues in the CDR3. Trimming cost V 7 bases and J 4 bases, with 14 bases left between them. Germline V CDR1 and CDR2: SNHLY, FYNNEI. As DNA, the CDR3 is TGTGCCAGCAAGGCCGACAGGAGATACAATGAGCAGTTCTTC. Encoded protein: CASKADRRYNEQFF.

This chain uses TRBV9 with TRBJ2-5, with a tentative D call TRBD1 (5 bases). The germline gives CDR1 SGDLS, CDR2 YYNGEE. CDR3 length equals 13 residues. V lost 3 bases to trimming and J lost 5 bases, with 11 bases between them. The CDR3 DNA follows: TGTGCCAGCAGCGGGACAAACGGGGAGACCCAGTACTTC. Protein sequence: CASSGTNGETQYF.

V gene TRBV5-4 combines with J gene TRBJ2-3; no definite D call. CDR1 is SGHNT, CDR2 YYREEE, per germline (reference sequence). Trimming pared 2 bases from V and 1 base from J, leaving 8 bases between. The CDR3 length is 14 residues. The CDR3 coding sequence is TGTGCCAGCAGCTTAGCTGTGGGCACAGATACGCAGTATTTT. It specifies CASSLAVGTDTQYF.